The present T cell receptor beta chain was sequenced within a study of blood T cells in healthy people across ages. The sample holds a few counts of this clonotype. Trimming cost V 1 base and J 2 bases, with 13 bases left between them. The CDR3 consists of 16 residues. The germline V gene has CDR1 SGHVS and CDR2 FNYEAQ. A second PCR of roughly 7 to 11 cycles used a sample-barcoded 5' primer and a J-beta primer mix. MiXCR, run by TCRdb on the 5' RACE reads, gives a single entry per CDR3 protein. The profile shows more than 600,000 distinct CDR3 sequences, 25% of them singletons. These same records also appear under a second study, on T cells of mothers and their children.

The origin of this receptor is a boy aged 5-17 years in good health. Source material: blood. The chain employs TRBV7-6 and TRBJ2-3, with D perhaps matching TRBD2 (5 bases). The CDR3 DNA reads TGTGCCAGCAGCTTAGAGGGAGAGTCAGCCACAGATACGCAGTATTTT. Amino acids: CASSLEGESATDTQYF.